These 2 T cell receptor beta chains were all obtained from the same sample, sequenced in a study of blood T cell repertoires in COVID-19. Clones were read by immunoSEQ multiplex PCR, and TCRdb kept only the in-frame ones, dropping some. The data hold roughly 80,000 clones, with around 81% observed a single time. Specimen: peripheral blood. Receptor source: a human donor in a cohort sampled during active COVID-19.

This clone was detected once. This rearrangement joins TRBV7-3 to TRBJ2-1; the D gene is possibly TRBD2 (5 bases). The CDR3 is made up of 14 amino acids. The V end was cut by 2 bases, the J end by 1 base, with 6 bases between. Germline loops: CDR1 SGHTA, CDR2 FQGTGA. CDR3 nucleotide sequence: TGTGCCAGCAGCTTAGGACTTTCCTACAATGAGCAGTTCTTC. This sequence encodes CASSLGLSYNEQFF.

The chain is built from TRBV19 and TRBJ2-7, with 9 positions matching TRBD1. Looked up from germline, CDR1 is LNHDA and CDR2 is SQIVND (reference sequence). The CDR3 loop spans 15 amino acids. The trim removed 5 bases at V and 5 bases at J, leaving 10 bases unmatched. CDR3 loop: CASSLRQGGRDEQYF. The CDR3, as DNA: TGTGCCAGTAGTCTACGACAGGGGGGTCGGGACGAGCAGTACTTC.